Detailed here is one TCR beta chain. The target antigen is unknown. The record originates from a study of identifying expanded T cells in peripheral blood. Findings and caveats of the study: Roughly 2-week clone count variance significantly increased as total template count grew.

Profiling relied on immunoSEQ multiplex PCR, and the TCRdb table lists in-frame clones only, not all of them. This sample has some 75,000 clones; approximately 87% occur once, and the top ten carry over 2.5%. In germline, CDR1 is MDHEN, CDR2 SYDVKM. V lost 6 bases to trimming and J lost 7 bases; unmatched junction nucleotides: 17. CDR3 length: 17 residues. Sequenced sample: blood. The V and J genes are TRBV28 and TRBJ2-1; the match to TRBD2 covers 8 bases. The receptor was derived from a person between 18 and 75 years old in good health. Here the CDR3 reads CASRPAGRAPATNEQFF. As DNA, the CDR3 is TGTGCCAGCAGACCTGCCGGGAGGGCCCCTGCGACGAATGAGCAGTTCTTC.